This T cell receptor beta chain was identified in a study of T cell changes during pregnancy in multiple sclerosis (dated by TCRdb to the late 2010s). Describing the broader study: In women with multiple sclerosis, the researchers looked at how the T cell repertoire shifted as pregnancy progressed.

Libraries were made using the immunoSEQ multiplex PCR assay. Not all clones reach the TCRdb copy of this immuneACCESS table, which keeps in-frame sequences only. Checked studies attribute under half of the gap to unresolved V genes and leave the rest unexplained. Here the sample has around 65,000 clones; roughly nine tenths occur a single time. The ten largest clones capture 3.3% of the sample. With regard to this clone: Its cognate antigen has yet to be identified. No base-level quality is on record; no much larger clone is a single base apart.

The clonotype comes from a female donor in good health, enrolled as a control in a pregnancy study. Specimen: peripheral blood, collected in the first trimester of pregnancy.

CDR3 sequence: CASSARLLTGEQYF. The bases are TGTGCCAGCAGCGCTAGATTACTTACGGGCGAGCAGTACTTC. The chain joins TRBV9 to TRBJ2-7; there is no confident call for the D gene. V drops 3 bases and J drops 6 bases, leaving 16 bases in between. The germline V gene gives CDR1 as SGDLS and CDR2 as YYNGEE. Taken from cysteine to phenylalanine, the CDR3 has 14 residues. The DNA shown is the 42-base CDR3, in frame from base 1.